What follows describes a single T cell receptor (beta chain). This specimen belongs to a study of T cell changes during pregnancy in multiple sclerosis. Profiling relied on immunoSEQ multiplex PCR, and the TCRdb table lists in-frame clones only, not all of them. Of 55,000 to 65,000 clones detected, just under 95% appear once; the ten largest clones hold roughly 0.4%. This CDR3 region has 12 residues. CDR1 and CDR2 from the germline V gene are MDHEN and SYDVKM. V shed 5 bases and J shed 5 bases, with 9 bases lying between them. J is TRBJ1-1 and V is TRBV28; D is unresolved. The receptor comes from a female donor with multiple sclerosis, enrolled in a pregnancy study. This material consisted of CD4+ T cells from peripheral blood mononuclear cells, taken before pregnancy. CDR3 DNA sequence: TGTGCCAGCAGTCCCCCCTTAACTGAAGCTTTCTTT. It codes for CASSPPLTEAFF.